This T cell receptor beta chain was observed in a study of a mutant IDH1 vaccine in newly diagnosed glioma. Only in-frame clones appear in the TCRdb table, and some are missing; sequencing was by immunoSEQ multiplex PCR. The table records about 40,000 clones, roughly 92% of them present only once. The J segment lost 5 bases and the V segment lost 7 bases, leaving 10 bases of the junction unmatched. The CDR3 is made up of 13 amino acids. Germline-derived CDR1 and CDR2 are SQVTM and ANQGSEA. Time point: week 5, during vaccination. Each dose delivered 300 ug of mutant IDH1 20-mer peptide subcutaneously with imiquimod. On this clone itself: The target antigen is unknown.

Sequencing used PBMCs, obtained from a glioma patient whose treatment included an IDH1 peptide vaccine. The sequence derives from a man between 45 and 60 years old with glioma. The V gene is TRBV29-1, the J gene TRBJ2-5; 7 bases agree with TRBD2. CDR3 DNA: TGCAGCGGTAGACTACTAGCGAGTGAGACCCAGTACTTC. Translating it yields CSGRLLASETQYF.